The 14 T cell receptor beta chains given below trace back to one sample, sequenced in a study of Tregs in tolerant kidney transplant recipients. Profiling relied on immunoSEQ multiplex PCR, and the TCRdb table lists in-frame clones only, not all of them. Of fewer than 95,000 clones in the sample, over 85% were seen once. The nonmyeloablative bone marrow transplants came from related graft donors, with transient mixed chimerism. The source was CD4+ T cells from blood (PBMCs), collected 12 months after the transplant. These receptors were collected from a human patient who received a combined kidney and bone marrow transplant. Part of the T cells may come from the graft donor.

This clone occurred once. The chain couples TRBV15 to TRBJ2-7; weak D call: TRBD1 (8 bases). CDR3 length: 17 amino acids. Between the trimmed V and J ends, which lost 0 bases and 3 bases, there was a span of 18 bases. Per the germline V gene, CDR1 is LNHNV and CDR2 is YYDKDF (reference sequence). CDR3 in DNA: TGTGCCACCAGCAGAGACCTCTTACAGGGGGAGGGCTACGAGCAGTACTTC. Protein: CATSRDLLQGEGYEQYF.

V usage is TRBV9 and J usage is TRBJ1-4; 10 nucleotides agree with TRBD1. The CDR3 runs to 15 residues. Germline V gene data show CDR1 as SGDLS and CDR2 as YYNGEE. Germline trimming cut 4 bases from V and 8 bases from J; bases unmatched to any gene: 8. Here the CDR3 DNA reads TGTGCCAGCAGCCCCGTAGGGACAGGGGTCGAAAAACTGTTTTTT. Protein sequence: CASSPVGTGVEKLFF.

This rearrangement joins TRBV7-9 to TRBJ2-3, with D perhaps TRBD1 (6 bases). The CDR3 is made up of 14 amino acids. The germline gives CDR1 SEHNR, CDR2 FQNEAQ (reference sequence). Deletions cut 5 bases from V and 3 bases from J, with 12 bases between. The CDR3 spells CASSITGKTDTQYF. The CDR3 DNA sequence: TGTGCCAGCAGCATCACAGGGAAAACAGATACGCAGTATTTT. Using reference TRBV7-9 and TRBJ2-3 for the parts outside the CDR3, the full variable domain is DTGVSQNPRHKITKRGQNVTFRCDPISEHNRLYWYRQTLGQGPEFLTYFQNEAQLEKSRLLSDRFSAERPKGSFSTLEIQRTEQGDSAMYLCASSITGKTDTQYFGPGTRLTVL.

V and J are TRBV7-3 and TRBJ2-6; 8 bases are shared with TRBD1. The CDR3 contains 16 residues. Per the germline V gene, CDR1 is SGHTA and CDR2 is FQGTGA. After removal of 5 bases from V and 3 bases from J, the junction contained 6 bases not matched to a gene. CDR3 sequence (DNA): TGTGCCAGCAGCACCACCGGGACAGGTGGGGCCAACGTCCTGACTTTC. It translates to CASSTTGTGGANVLTF.

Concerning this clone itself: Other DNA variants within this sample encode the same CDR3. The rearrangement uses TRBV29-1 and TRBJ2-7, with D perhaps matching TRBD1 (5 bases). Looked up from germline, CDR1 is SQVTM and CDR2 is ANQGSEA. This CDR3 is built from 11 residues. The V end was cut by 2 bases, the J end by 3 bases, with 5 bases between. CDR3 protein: CSVERGYEQYF. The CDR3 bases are TGCAGCGTTGAAAGGGGCTACGAGCAGTACTTC.

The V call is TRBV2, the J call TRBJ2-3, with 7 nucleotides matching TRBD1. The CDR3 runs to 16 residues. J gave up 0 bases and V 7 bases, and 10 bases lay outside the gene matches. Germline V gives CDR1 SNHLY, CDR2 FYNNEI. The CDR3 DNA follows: TGTGCCAGCACCCCGATCACAGGGGCTAGCACAGATACGCAGTATTTT. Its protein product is CASTPITGASTDTQYF.

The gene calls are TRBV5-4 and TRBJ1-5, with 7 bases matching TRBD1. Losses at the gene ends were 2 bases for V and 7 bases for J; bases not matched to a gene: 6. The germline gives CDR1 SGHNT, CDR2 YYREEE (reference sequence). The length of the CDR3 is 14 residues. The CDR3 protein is CASSFRGGRQPQHF. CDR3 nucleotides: TGTGCCAGCAGCTTTCGAGGGGGCCGGCAGCCCCAGCATTTT.

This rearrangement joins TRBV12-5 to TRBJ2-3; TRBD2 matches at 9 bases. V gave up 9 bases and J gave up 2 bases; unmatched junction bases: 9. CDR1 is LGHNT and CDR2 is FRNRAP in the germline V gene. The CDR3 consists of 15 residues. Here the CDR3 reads CASFPLAGFTDTQYF. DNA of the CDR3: TGTGCTAGCTTCCCCCTAGCGGGGTTCACAGATACGCAGTATTTT.

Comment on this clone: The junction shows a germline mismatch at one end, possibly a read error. CDR3 coding DNA: TGCGCCAGCAGCTTGGGGACAGGTCGAGGCTGCACCTTC. Its translation is CASSLGTGRGCTF. The chain combines TRBV5-1 with TRBJ1-2; the match to TRBD1 covers 7 bases. Per germline, CDR1 SGHRS and CDR2 YFSETQ. CDR3 length: 13 amino acids.

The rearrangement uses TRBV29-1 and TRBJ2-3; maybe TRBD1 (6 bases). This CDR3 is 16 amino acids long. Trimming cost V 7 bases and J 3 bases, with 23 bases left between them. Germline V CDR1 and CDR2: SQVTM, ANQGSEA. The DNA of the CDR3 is TGCAGCGCTGGGGGCCCAAGGATAGGGGGTACAGATACGCAGTATTTT. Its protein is CSAGGPRIGGTDTQYF.

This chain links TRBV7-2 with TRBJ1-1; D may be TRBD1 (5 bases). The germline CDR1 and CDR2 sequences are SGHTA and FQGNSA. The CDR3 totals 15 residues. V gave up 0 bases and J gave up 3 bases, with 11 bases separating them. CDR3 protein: CASSLARSGYTEAFF. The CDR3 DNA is TGTGCCAGCAGCTTAGCGCGGTCAGGGTACACTGAAGCTTTCTTT.

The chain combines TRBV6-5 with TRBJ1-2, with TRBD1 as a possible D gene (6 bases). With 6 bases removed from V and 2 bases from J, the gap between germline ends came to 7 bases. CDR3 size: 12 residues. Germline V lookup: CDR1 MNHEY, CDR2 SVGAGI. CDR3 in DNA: TGTGCCAGCAGAACAGGGAACTATGGCTACACCTTC. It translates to CASRTGNYGYTF.

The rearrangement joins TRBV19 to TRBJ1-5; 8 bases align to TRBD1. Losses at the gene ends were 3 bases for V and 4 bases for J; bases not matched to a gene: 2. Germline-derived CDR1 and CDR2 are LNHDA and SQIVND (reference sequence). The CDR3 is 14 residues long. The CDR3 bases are TGTGCCAGTAGTATTCAGGGGGCAAATCAGCCCCAGCATTTT. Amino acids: CASSIQGANQPQHF.

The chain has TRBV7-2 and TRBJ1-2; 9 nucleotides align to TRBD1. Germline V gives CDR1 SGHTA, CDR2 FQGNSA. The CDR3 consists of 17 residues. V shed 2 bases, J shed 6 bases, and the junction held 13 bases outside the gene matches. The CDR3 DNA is TGTGCCAGCAGCTTAACGTCCGGTACAGGGGGCGAAAATGGCTACACCTTC. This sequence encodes CASSLTSGTGGENGYTF. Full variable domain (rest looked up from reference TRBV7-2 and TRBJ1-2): GAGVSQSPSNKVTEKGKDVELRCDPISGHTALYWYRQSLGQGLEFLIYFQGNSAPDKSGLPSDRFSAERTGGSVSTLTIQRTQQEDSAVYLCASSLTSGTGGENGYTFGSGTRLTVV.